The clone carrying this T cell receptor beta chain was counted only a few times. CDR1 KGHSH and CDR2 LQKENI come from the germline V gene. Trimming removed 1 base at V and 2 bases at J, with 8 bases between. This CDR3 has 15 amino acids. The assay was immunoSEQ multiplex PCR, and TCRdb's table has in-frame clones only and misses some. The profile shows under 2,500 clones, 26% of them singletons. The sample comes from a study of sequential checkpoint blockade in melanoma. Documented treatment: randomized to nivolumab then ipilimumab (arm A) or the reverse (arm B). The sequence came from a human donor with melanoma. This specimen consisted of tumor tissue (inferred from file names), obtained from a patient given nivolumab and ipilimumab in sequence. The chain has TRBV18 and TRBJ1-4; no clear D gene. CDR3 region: CASSPLGVTNEKLFF. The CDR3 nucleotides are TGTGCCAGCTCACCACTTGGGGTTACTAATGAAAAACTGTTTTTT.